These T cell receptor beta chains were read from a single sample in a study of T cell repertoires in ileal Crohn's disease. Data came from immunoSEQ multiplex PCR; TCRdb stores just in-frame clones and leaves some out. The sample records more than 10,000 clones, roughly 73% being singletons. Sequenced material: ileal tissue. Every receptor here comes from an adult with Crohn's disease. Each CDR3 is given with its conserved first and last residue. Fields, in order: J gene, clone size, V gene, D gene, CDR3 protein, CDR3 DNA. A D gene is named only where the DNA matches it firmly. Size values are once, few and many counts, or a class for expanded clones, and some rows have none.

>TRBJ2-1|NA|TRBV2|NA
CARRRSSYNEQFF
TGTGCCCGGCGGAGGAGCTCCTACAATGAGCAGTTCTTC
>TRBJ2-5|NA|TRBV5-4|TRBD1
CASSLALQGTGTQYF
TGTGCCAGCAGCTTGGCTCTACAGGGGACAGGGACCCAGTACTTC
>TRBJ2-4|few|TRBV2|NA
CASSEEGRENIQYF
TGTGCCAGCAGTGAGGAGGGGAGAGAAAACATTCAGTACTTC
>TRBJ2-7|NA|TRBV21-1|NA
CASSKVGLAGGPSYEQYF
TGTGCCAGCAGCAAAGTTGGACTAGCGGGAGGGCCTTCCTACGAGCAGTACTTC
>TRBJ2-2|NA|TRBV7-9|TRBD1
CASRMDRVGTGELFF
TGTGCCAGCAGGATGGACAGGGTAGGCACCGGGGAGCTGTTTTTT
>TRBJ2-5|NA|TRBV7-8|NA
CASSLVQRWTGGGETQYF
TGTGCCAGCAGCTTAGTTCAGAGGTGGACAGGTGGGGGGGAGACCCAGTACTTC
>TRBJ2-1|NA|TRBV19|NA
CASSIGSGLSSYNEQFF
TGTGCCAGTAGTATAGGTAGCGGACTGAGCTCCTACAATGAGCAGTTCTTC
>TRBJ2-3|NA|TRBV13|NA
CASSLGGSFTDTQYF
TGTGCCAGCAGCTTAGGTGGGAGTTTCACAGATACGCAGTATTTT
>TRBJ2-3|NA|TRBV7-9|NA
CASNVPIFGDTQYF
TGTGCCAGCAACGTACCTATCTTTGGAGATACGCAGTATTTT
>TRBJ2-7|NA|TRBV5-1|TRBD2
CASSRGQPGTSVSYEQYF
TGCGCCAGCAGCCGGGGCCAGCCGGGGACTAGCGTTTCCTACGAGCAGTACTTC
>TRBJ2-5|NA|TRBV6-6|TRBD1
CASRRQGEETQYF
TGTGCCAGCAGACGCCAGGGGGAAGAGACCCAGTACTTC
>TRBJ2-1|NA|TRBV5-1|TRBD1
CASSWRGLGVRGRGTLSYNEQFF
TGCGCCAGCAGCTGGAGGGGGTTGGGGGTCAGGGGGCGCGGGACGCTATCCTACAATGAGCAGTTCTTC
>TRBJ2-3|NA|TRBV6-1|NA
CASSEYKSTDTQYF
TGTGCCAGCAGTGAATACAAAAGCACAGATACGCAGTATTTT
>TRBJ2-1|NA|TRBV6-1|TRBD1
CASSEGTGVDEQFF
TGTGCCAGCAGTGAAGGGACAGGGGTAGATGAGCAGTTCTTC
>TRBJ1-4|NA|TRBV29-1|TRBD1
CSDRFPGQINEKLFF
TGCAGCGACCGTTTCCCGGGACAGATTAATGAAAAACTGTTTTTT
>TRBJ2-1|once|TRBV6-5|TRBD2
CASSGRAYNEQFF
TGTGCCAGCAGTGGGAGGGCTTACAATGAGCAGTTCTTC
>TRBJ1-2|once|TRBV5-4|TRBD1
CASSSWDRGDYGYTF
TGTGCCAGCAGCTCCTGGGACAGGGGGGACTATGGCTACACCTTC
>TRBJ2-7|NA|TRBV5-1|TRBD1
CASSLGTGLVAEYF
TGCGCCAGCAGCCTAGGGACAGGGTTGGTAGCTGAGTACTTC
>TRBJ2-2|NA|TRBV11-3|NA
CASSPDGDSTGELFF
TGTGCCAGCAGCCCGGACGGTGACAGCACCGGGGAGCTGTTTTTT